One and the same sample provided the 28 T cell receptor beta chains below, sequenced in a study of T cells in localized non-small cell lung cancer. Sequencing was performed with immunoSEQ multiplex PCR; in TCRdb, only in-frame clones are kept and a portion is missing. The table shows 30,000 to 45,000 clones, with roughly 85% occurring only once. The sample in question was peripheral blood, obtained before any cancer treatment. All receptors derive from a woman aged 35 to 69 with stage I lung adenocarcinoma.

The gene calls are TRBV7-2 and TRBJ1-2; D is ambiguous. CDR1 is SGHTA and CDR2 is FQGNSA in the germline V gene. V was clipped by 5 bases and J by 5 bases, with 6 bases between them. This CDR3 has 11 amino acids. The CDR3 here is CASSNIYGYTF. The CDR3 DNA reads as TGTGCCAGCAGCAACATATATGGCTACACCTTC.

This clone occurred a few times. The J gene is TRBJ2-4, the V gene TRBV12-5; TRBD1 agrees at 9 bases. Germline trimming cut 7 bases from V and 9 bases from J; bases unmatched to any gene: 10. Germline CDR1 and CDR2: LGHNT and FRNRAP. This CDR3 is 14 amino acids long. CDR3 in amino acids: CASALGTGYVIQYF. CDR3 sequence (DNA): TGTGCTAGTGCCCTCGGGACAGGGTACGTCATTCAGTACTTC.

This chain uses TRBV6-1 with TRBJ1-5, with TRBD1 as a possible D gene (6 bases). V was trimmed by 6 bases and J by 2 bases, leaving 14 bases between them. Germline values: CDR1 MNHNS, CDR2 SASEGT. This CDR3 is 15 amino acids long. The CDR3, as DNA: TGTGCCAGCAGCGAGATGGCAGGGGGCAATCAGCCCCAGCATTTT. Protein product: CASSEMAGGNQPQHF.

The CDR3: CANPGGISGANVLTF. CDR3 DNA sequence: TGTGCCAACCCTGGTGGGATCTCTGGGGCCAACGTCCTGACTTTC. This chain links TRBV19 with TRBJ2-6; D remains unclear. This CDR3 is 15 amino acids long. With 10 bases removed from V and 0 bases from J, the gap between germline ends came to 13 bases. Germline-derived CDR1 and CDR2 are LNHDA and SQIVND (reference sequence).

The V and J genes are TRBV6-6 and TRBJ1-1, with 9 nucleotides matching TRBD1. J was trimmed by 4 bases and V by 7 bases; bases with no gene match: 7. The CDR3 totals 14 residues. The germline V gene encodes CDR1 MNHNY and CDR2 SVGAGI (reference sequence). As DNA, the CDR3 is TGTGCCAGCATTCAACAGGGGGCGGGCACTGAAGCTTTCTTT. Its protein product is CASIQQGAGTEAFF.

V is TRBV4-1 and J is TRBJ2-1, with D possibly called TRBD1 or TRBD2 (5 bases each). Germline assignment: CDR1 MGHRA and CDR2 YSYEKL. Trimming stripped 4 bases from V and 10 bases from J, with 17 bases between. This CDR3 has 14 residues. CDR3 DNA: TGCGCCAGCAGCCCGCGAGCCGGGACCCCAGAGCAGTTCTTC. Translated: CASSPRAGTPEQFF.

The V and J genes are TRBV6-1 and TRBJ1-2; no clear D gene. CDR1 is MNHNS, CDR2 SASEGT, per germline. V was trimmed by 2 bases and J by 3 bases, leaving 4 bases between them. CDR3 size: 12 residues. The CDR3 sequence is CASSEWDYGYTF. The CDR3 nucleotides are TGTGCCAGCAGTGAATGGGACTATGGCTACACCTTC.

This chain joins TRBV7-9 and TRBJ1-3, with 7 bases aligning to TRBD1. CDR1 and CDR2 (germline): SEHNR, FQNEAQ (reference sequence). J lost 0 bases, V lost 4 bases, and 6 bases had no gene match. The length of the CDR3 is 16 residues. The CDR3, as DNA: TGTGCCAGCAGCTCCGAACAGGGGCTCTCTGGAAACACCATATATTTT. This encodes CASSSEQGLSGNTIYF.

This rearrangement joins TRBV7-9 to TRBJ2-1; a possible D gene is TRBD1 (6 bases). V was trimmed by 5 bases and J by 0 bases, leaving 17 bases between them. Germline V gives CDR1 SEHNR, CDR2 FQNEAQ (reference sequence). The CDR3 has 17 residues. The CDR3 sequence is CASSPFTTGSSYNEQFF. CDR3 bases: TGTGCCAGCAGCCCTTTCACAACAGGGAGCTCCTACAATGAGCAGTTCTTC.

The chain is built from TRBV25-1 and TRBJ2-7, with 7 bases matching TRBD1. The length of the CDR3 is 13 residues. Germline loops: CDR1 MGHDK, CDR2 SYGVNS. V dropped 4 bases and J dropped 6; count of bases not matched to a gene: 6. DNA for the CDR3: TGTGCCAGCAGTGGACAGGGTAAGGGCGAGCAGTACTTC. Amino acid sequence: CASSGQGKGEQYF.

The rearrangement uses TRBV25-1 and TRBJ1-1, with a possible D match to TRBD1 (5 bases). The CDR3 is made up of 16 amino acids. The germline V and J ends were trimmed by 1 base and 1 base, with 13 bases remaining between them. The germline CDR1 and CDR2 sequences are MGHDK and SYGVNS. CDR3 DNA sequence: TGTGCCAGCAGTGAATTTGAGGGGCGAGGGAACACTGAAGCTTTCTTT. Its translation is CASSEFEGRGNTEAFF.

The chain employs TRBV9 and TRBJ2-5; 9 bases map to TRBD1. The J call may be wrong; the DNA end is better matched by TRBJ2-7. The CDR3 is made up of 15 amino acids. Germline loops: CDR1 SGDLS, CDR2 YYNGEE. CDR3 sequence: CASSAHTGGGYEQYF. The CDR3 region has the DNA TGTGCCAGCAGCGCCCACACAGGGGGCGGGTACGAGCAGTACTTC.

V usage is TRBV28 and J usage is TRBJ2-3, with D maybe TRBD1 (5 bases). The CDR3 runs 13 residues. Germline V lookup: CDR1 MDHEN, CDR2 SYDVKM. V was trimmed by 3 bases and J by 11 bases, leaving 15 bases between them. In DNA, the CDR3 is TGTGCCAGCAGTTTTTCCTACAGGTATCGGCAGTATTTT. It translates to CASSFSYRYRQYF.

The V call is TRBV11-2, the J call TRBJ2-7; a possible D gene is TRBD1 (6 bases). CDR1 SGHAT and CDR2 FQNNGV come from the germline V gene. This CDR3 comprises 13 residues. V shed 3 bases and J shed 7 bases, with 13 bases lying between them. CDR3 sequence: CASSLLGAGEQYF. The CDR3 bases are TGTGCCAGCAGCTTGTTGGGGGCCGGGGAGCAGTACTTC.

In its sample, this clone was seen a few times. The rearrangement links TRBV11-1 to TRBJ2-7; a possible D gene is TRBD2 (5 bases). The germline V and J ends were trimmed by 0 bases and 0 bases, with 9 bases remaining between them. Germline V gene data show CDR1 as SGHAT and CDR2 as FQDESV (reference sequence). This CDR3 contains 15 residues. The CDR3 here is CASSLAGSDSYEQYF. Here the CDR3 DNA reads TGTGCCAGCAGCTTAGCGGGGAGCGACTCCTACGAGCAGTACTTC.

This chain's CDR3 is CASSALSGGVNEQFF. CDR3 sequence (DNA): TGTGCCAGCAGCGCTCTTAGCGGGGGGGTGAATGAGCAGTTCTTC. J is TRBJ2-1 and V is TRBV7-8, with 11 bases aligning to TRBD2. Germline V gives CDR1 SGHVS, CDR2 FQNEAQ. This CDR3 is 15 amino acids long. V shed 5 bases, J shed 7 bases, and the junction held 7 bases outside the gene matches.

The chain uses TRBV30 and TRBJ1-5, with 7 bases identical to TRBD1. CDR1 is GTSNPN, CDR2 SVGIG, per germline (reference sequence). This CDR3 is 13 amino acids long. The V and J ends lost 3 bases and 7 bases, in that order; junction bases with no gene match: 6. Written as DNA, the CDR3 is TGTGCCTGGAGAGGGGGCAGCGGGCAGCCCCAGCATTTT. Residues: CAWRGGSGQPQHF. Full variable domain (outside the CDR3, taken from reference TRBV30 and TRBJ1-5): SQTIHQWPATLVQPVGSPLSLECTVEGTSNPNLYWYRQAAGRGLQLLFYSVGIGQISSEVPQNLSASRPQDRQFILSSKKLLLSDSGFYLCAWRGGSGQPQHFGDGTRLSIL.

Written as DNA, the CDR3 is TGTGCCAGCAAGACAGACAGTAGCACAGATACGCAGTATTTT. Amino acid sequence: CASKTDSSTDTQYF. The chain carries TRBV5-8 and TRBJ2-3; a weak D match, TRBD1 (5 bases). Trimming removed 6 bases from V and 0 bases from J, with 11 bases in between. The CDR3 runs 14 residues. Per germline, CDR1 SGHTS and CDR2 YDEGEE.

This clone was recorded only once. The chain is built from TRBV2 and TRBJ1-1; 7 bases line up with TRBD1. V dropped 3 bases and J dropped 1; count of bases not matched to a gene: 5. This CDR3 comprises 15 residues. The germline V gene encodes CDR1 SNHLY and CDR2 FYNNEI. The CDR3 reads CASSDRPGGNTEAFF. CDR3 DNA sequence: TGTGCCAGCAGTGATCGGCCAGGGGGGAACACTGAAGCTTTCTTT.

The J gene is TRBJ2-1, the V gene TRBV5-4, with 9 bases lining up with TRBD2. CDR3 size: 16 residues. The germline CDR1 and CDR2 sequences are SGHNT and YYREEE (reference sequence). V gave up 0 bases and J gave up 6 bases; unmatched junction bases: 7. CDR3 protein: CASSLAGSGGLNEQFF. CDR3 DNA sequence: TGTGCCAGCAGCTTGGCGGGTAGCGGGGGCCTCAATGAGCAGTTCTTC. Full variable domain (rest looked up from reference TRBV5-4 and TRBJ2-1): ETGVTQSPTHLIKTRGQQVTLRCSSQSGHNTVSWYQQALGQGPQFIFQYYREEENGRGNFPPRFSGLQFPNYSSELNVNALELDDSALYLCASSLAGSGGLNEQFFGPGTRLTVL.

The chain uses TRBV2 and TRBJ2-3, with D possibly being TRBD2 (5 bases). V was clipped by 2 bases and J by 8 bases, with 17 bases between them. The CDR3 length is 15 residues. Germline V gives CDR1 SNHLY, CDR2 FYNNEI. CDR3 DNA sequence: TGTGCCAGCAGTGAACTTGGGTTGGGAGAAGGTACGCAGTATTTT. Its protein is CASSELGLGEGTQYF.

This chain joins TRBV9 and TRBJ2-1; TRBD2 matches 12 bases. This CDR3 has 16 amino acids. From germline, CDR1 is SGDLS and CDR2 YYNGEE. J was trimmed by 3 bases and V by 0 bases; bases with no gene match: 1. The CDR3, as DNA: TGTGCCAGCAGCGTAGCGACTAGCGGGGGCTACAATGAGCAGTTCTTC. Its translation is CASSVATSGGYNEQFF. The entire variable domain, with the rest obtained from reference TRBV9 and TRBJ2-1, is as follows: DSGVTQTPKHLITATGQRVTLRCSPRSGDLSVYWYQQSLDQGLQFLIQYYNGEERAKGNILERFSAQQFPDLHSELNLSSLELGDSALYFCASSVATSGGYNEQFFGPGTRLTVL.

The chain's CDR3 is CASSQERHNSPLHF. CDR3 DNA sequence: TGTGCCAGCAGCCAAGAACGACACAATTCACCCCTCCACTTT. J is TRBJ1-6 and V is TRBV4-2; D unclear. Trimming shortened V by 0 bases and J by 7 bases, and 7 bases separated the two germline ends. The CDR3 is 14 residues long. Germline V CDR1 and CDR2: LGHNA, YNFKEQ.

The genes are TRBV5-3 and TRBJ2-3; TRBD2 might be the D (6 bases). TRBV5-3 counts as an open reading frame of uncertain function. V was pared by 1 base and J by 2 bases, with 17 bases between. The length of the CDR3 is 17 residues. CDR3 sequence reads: CARSLYFGGTLTDTQYF. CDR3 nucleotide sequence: TGTGCCAGAAGCTTGTATTTTGGCGGGACCCTCACAGATACGCAGTATTTT.

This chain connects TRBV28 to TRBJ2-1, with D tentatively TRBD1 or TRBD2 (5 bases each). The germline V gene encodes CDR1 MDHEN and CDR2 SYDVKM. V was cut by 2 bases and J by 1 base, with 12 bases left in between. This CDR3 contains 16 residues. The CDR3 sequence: CASSLTGAGSYNEQFF. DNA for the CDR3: TGTGCCAGCAGTTTAACCGGGGCCGGGTCCTACAATGAGCAGTTCTTC. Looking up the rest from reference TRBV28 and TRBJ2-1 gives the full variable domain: DVKVTQSSRYLVKRTGEKVFLECVQDMDHENMFWYRQDPGLGLRLIYFSYDVKMKEKGDIPEGYSVSREKKERFSLILESASTNQTSMYLCASSLTGAGSYNEQFFGPGTRLTVL.

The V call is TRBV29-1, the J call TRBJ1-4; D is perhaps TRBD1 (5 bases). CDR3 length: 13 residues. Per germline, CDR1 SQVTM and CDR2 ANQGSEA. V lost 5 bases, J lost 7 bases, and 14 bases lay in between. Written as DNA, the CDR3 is TGCAGCGTTCGAAGGGGCTGGGGTGAAAAACTGTTTTTT. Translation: CSVRRGWGEKLFF.

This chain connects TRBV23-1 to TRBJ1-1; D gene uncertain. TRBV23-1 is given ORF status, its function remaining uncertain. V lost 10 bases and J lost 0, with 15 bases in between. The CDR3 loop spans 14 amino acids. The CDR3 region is CAILVLRLNTEAFF. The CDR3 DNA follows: TGCGCCATCCTTGTTCTTAGATTGAACACTGAAGCTTTCTTT.

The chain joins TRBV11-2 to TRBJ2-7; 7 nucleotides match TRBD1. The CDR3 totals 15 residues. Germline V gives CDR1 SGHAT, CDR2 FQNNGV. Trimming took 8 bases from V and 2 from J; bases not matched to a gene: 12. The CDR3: CASRPLRQGAYEQYF. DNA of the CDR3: TGTGCCAGCCGTCCTTTACGACAGGGTGCCTACGAGCAGTACTTC.